These T cell receptor beta chains were read from a single sample in a study of shared clonotypes between healthy human individuals. Generated by immunoSEQ multiplex PCR, the TCRdb table keeps only in-frame clones and is missing some. Of 450,000 to 500,000 clones listed, 76% are singletons. Sequencing used PBMCs. The receptors shown here come from a woman aged 35 to 49 in good health. Some clones in this sample may be carry-over from other donors' samples. Both conserved end residues are part of each CDR3.

v_gene: TRBV28; j_gene: TRBJ2-7; CDR3aa: CASSFRDRDFSEQYF
v_gene: TRBV11-3; j_gene: TRBJ2-7; CDR3aa: CASSPPIPISREQYF
v_gene: TRBV2; j_gene: TRBJ2-7; CDR3aa: CASRYPGLSSYEQYF
v_gene: TRBV5-1; j_gene: TRBJ1-2; CDR3aa: CASSLTGSGQGDDGYTF
v_gene: TRBV10-3; j_gene: NA; CDR3aa: CAISELISYEQYF
v_gene: TRBV27; j_gene: TRBJ2-7; CDR3aa: CASSLSNGYYEQYF
v_gene: TRBV28; j_gene: TRBJ2-7; CDR3aa: CASSPGGGCSYEQYF
v_gene: TRBV29-1; j_gene: TRBJ1-3; CDR3aa: CSYQSSSGNTIYF
v_gene: TRBV11-2; j_gene: TRBJ1-2; CDR3aa: CASSFGQRNNYGYTF
v_gene: TRBV30; j_gene: TRBJ2-1; CDR3aa: CAWSYLTHNEQFF